This TCR beta chain derives from a study of post-analysis software for immune sequencing data. Study findings and constraints: Controls had lower frequencies than patients of four or five TRBV segments, which included TRBV5-6, TRBV5-1 and TRBV20-1.

Unique molecular identifiers were built into the TCR beta cDNA libraries. TCRdb called the PCR reads again in MiXCR, with one record for every CDR3 protein. The sample contains hundreds of thousands of distinct CDR3 sequences, around 40% of which appear only once. V lost 3 bases and J lost 8; bases outside the gene matches: 12. Germline V gene data show CDR1 as LNHNV and CDR2 as YYDKDF (reference sequence). This CDR3 region has 15 residues. Concerning this clonotype itself: Its antigen remains unknown.

V and J are TRBV15 and TRBJ1-2, with 7 nucleotides matching TRBD1. The sequence was collected from a girl aged 10-17 years with multiple sclerosis. Sequenced sample: blood. This chain's CDR3 is CATSSYGQERRGYTF. Here the CDR3 DNA reads TGTGCCACCAGCAGTTATGGACAGGAGCGAAGAGGCTACACCTTC.